Shown below are 27 T cell receptor beta chains from a single sample sequenced in a study of cytomegalovirus exposure and HLA in healthy donors (TCRdb year 2017). Library creation used the immunoSEQ multiplex PCR assay. For the multiplex PCR, a mixture combining 60 forward primers for TCR Vbeta segments and 13 reverse primers for TCR Jbeta segments was used. The clones in this table, taken by TCRdb from immuneACCESS, are in-frame only. Not every clone is retained; where verified, under half of the shortfall comes from an unresolved V gene, and the cause of the rest is unknown. In all, the sample holds approximately 100,000 clones, and roughly 81% of those were seen once. The biggest ten clones account for over 1.1% of the sample. The sample was PBMCs. The receptors come from a man in his forties or fifties in good health and CMV-seronegative.

This rearrangement joins TRBV2 to TRBJ2-1, with TRBD1 matching over 8 bases. The CDR3 length is 15 residues. Germline V gene sequence: CDR1 SNHLY, CDR2 FYNNEI. Trimming took 4 bases from V and 4 from J; bases not matched to a gene: 6. CDR3 sequence (DNA): TGTGCCAGCAGTGCAGACAGGGGAGGTTACAATGAGCAGTTCTTC. Protein sequence: CASSADRGGYNEQFF.

The chain is built from TRBV30 and TRBJ2-5; D unclear. Germline-derived CDR1 and CDR2 are GTSNPN and SVGIG (reference sequence). Between the trimmed V and J ends, which lost 1 base and 5 bases, there was a span of 20 bases. The CDR3 loop spans 16 amino acids. The CDR3 loop is CAWSANVGRSWETQYF. The CDR3 region has the DNA TGTGCCTGGAGTGCCAACGTGGGCCGTTCGTGGGAGACCCAGTACTTC.

This rearrangement joins TRBV11-2 to TRBJ2-3, with 9 bases identical to TRBD2. The germline gives CDR1 SGHAT, CDR2 FQNNGV. Germline trimming cut 0 bases from V and 4 bases from J; bases unmatched to any gene: 2. This CDR3 is 15 amino acids long. The CDR3 spells CASSLERGGSDTQYF. The DNA for the CDR3 is TGTGCCAGCAGCTTAGAGCGGGGGGGCTCAGATACGCAGTATTTT.

This sequence joins TRBV19 and TRBJ2-1, with 8 bases aligning to TRBD1. Germline CDR1 and CDR2: LNHDA and SQIVND (reference sequence). CDR3 size: 15 residues. Trimming at V came to 8 bases and at J to 4 bases, leaving 10 bases not matched to a gene. The CDR3 loop is CASHTGQAGYNEQFF. CDR3 in DNA: TGTGCCAGTCACACGGGACAGGCGGGGTACAATGAGCAGTTCTTC.

This clone was seen just once. The V gene is TRBV27, the J gene TRBJ2-3; 11 bases match TRBD2. The junction had 9 bases not matched to a gene; V was cut back by 1 base and J by 3 bases. The CDR3 consists of 18 residues. Germline CDR1 is MNHEY and CDR2 is SMNVEV (reference sequence). CDR3 region: CASSLFLAGGLGTDTQYF. The CDR3 DNA is TGTGCCAGCAGTTTATTTTTAGCGGGGGGGTTAGGGACAGATACGCAGTATTTT.

V is TRBV6-5 and J is TRBJ1-5, with a tentative D call TRBD1 (6 bases). Trimming removed 5 bases from V and 1 base from J, with 9 bases in between. The CDR3 runs to 14 residues. CDR1 and CDR2 from the germline V gene are MNHEY and SVGAGI. The CDR3 DNA is TGTGCCAGCAGTAAGGACAGAAGCAATCAGCCCCAGCATTTT. Protein: CASSKDRSNQPQHF.

The rearrangement joins TRBV19 to TRBJ2-3, with D perhaps TRBD1 (5 bases). Trimming pared 4 bases from V and 0 bases from J, leaving 5 bases between. In germline, CDR1 is LNHDA, CDR2 SQIVND (reference sequence). This CDR3 is 13 amino acids long. The chain's CDR3 is CASSRQSTDTQYF. The CDR3, as DNA: TGTGCCAGTAGTAGACAGAGCACAGATACGCAGTATTTT.

The CDR3 bases are TGCAGCGCACCCACCGGGACAGGACGCGGCTACACCTTC. Protein product: CSAPTGTGRGYTF. This rearrangement joins TRBV29-1 to TRBJ1-2; 8 positions match TRBD1. This CDR3 region has 13 residues. Germline CDR1 and CDR2: SQVTM and ANQGSEA. The V and J ends lost 7 bases and 8 bases, in that order; junction bases with no gene match: 12.

The rearrangement uses TRBV5-6 and TRBJ2-6; D is unclear. The germline CDR1 and CDR2 sequences are SGHDT and YYEEEE. The CDR3 spans 14 residues. V lost 4 bases to trimming and J lost 3 bases, with 8 bases between them. The CDR3 protein is CASSIQSGANVLTF. DNA for the CDR3: TGTGCCAGCAGCATACAAAGTGGGGCCAACGTCCTGACTTTC.

The chain uses TRBV5-1 and TRBJ1-2; no definite D call. This CDR3 contains 13 residues. Germline V gene data show CDR1 as SGHRS and CDR2 as YFSETQ. V shed 0 bases and J shed 2 bases, with 5 bases lying between them. CDR3 region: CASSLEPNYGYTF. Written as DNA, the CDR3 is TGCGCCAGCAGCTTGGAGCCGAACTATGGCTACACCTTC. Complete variable domain (other parts from reference TRBV5-1 and TRBJ1-2): KAGVTQTPRYLIKTRGQQVTLSCSPISGHRSVSWYQQTPGQGLQFLFEYFSETQRNKGNFPGRFSGRQFSNSRSEMNVSTLELGDSALYLCASSLEPNYGYTFGSGTRLTVV.

The rearrangement links TRBV10-2 to TRBJ2-3; 12 bases match TRBD2. The germline V gene has CDR1 WSHSY and CDR2 SAAADI. The V segment lost 3 bases and the J segment 1 base; nucleotides outside the gene matches: 8. The CDR3 covers 18 residues. Here the CDR3 DNA reads TGCGCCAGCAGTGAAGGCCTAGCGGGGGGGCAGGGCACAGATACGCAGTATTTT. This gives the protein CASSEGLAGGQGTDTQYF.

V is TRBV27 and J is TRBJ2-7; D possibly corresponds to TRBD2 (6 bases). Germline CDR1 MNHEY, CDR2 SMNVEV (reference sequence). V dropped 3 bases and J dropped 1 base, with 19 bases sitting between them. There are 17 residues in the CDR3. CDR3 protein: CASSLRRGSRFSYEQYF. The DNA for the CDR3 is TGTGCCAGCAGTTTGCGTCGGGGGTCGCGGTTTTCCTACGAGCAGTACTTC.

The table lists this clone with a few counts. The chain couples TRBV7-9 to TRBJ2-1; 8 bases match TRBD2. CDR3 length equals 19 residues. V was pared by 1 base and J by 0 bases, with 11 bases of the junction left unmatched. Germline V gene sequence: CDR1 SEHNR, CDR2 FQNEAQ (reference sequence). CDR3 sequence reads: CASSLGWAGGPSSYNEQFF. Written as DNA, the CDR3 is TGTGCCAGCAGCTTAGGGTGGGCGGGGGGTCCGAGCTCCTACAATGAGCAGTTCTTC.

The chain employs TRBV19 and TRBJ1-2; 7 bases align to TRBD1. V lost 4 bases, J lost 1 base, and 15 bases stayed unmatched. Germline CDR1 LNHDA, CDR2 SQIVND (reference sequence). The CDR3 totals 18 residues. This CDR3 reads CASSTRRTGIGSNYGYTF. DNA of the CDR3: TGTGCCAGTAGTACCCGACGGACAGGAATAGGGAGTAACTATGGCTACACCTTC.

The V and J genes are TRBV2 and TRBJ2-3; tentative D call: TRBD2 (6 bases). CDR3 length: 12 amino acids. Germline V gene lookup returns CDR1 SNHLY and CDR2 FYNNEI. The V and J ends lost 4 bases and 7 bases respectively, with 9 bases between them. The CDR3 nucleotides are TGTGCCAGCAGTGGTAGCGGTAATACGCAGTATTTT. The encoded protein is CASSGSGNTQYF.

The chain carries TRBV7-3 and TRBJ2-1; possible D gene TRBD1, 8 bases. Trimming took off 6 bases at V and 4 bases at J, with 16 bases between the two ends. From germline, CDR1 is SGHTA and CDR2 FQGTGA. This CDR3 has 15 amino acids. CDR3 DNA: TGTGCCAGCAGTCGTGGGGGGGACAGGTACAATGAGCAGTTCTTC. It specifies CASSRGGDRYNEQFF.

The rearrangement joins TRBV5-1 to TRBJ1-6; 9 bases align to TRBD1. CDR3 length: 16 amino acids. CDR1 is SGHRS and CDR2 is YFSETQ in the germline V gene. V was pared by 4 bases and J by 8 bases, with 10 bases of the junction left unmatched. CDR3 region: CASSRAGTGRYSPLHF. The CDR3 DNA reads as TGCGCCAGCAGCAGGGCCGGGACAGGGAGATATTCACCCCTCCACTTT.

CDR3 loop: CASSLDTGSIEQFF. The CDR3 DNA reads as TGTGCCAGCAGCTTAGATACGGGATCAATTGAGCAGTTCTTC. The V gene is TRBV11-2, the J gene TRBJ2-1, with D perhaps matching TRBD2 (5 bases). This CDR3 spans 14 amino acids. Germline V lookup: CDR1 SGHAT, CDR2 FQNNGV. V lost 0 bases to trimming and J lost 9 bases, with 12 bases between them.

This clone occurred once. CDR3 residues: CASKANLGNTEAFF. The CDR3 DNA follows: TGCGCCAGCAAAGCCAATCTTGGGAACACTGAAGCTTTCTTT. The genes are TRBV4-1 and TRBJ1-1; D is uncertain. Trimming stripped 7 bases from V and 1 base from J, with 13 bases between. Germline lookup yields CDR1 MGHRA and CDR2 YSYEKL. The CDR3 runs to 14 residues.

V and J are TRBV18 and TRBJ1-1, with 7 nucleotides matching TRBD1. Trimming at V came to 3 bases and at J to 8 bases, leaving 9 bases not matched to a gene. Per germline, CDR1 KGHSH and CDR2 LQKENI. CDR3 length equals 14 residues. In DNA form, the CDR3 reads TGTGCCAGCTCACCTAGAACCGGGACAGCCGAAGCTTTCTTT. Translation gives CASSPRTGTAEAFF.

The CDR3 here is CASSPTGAFSYEQYF. CDR3 sequence (DNA): TGTGCCAGCAGTCCAACAGGGGCCTTCTCCTACGAGCAGTACTTC. The V and J genes are TRBV6-5 and TRBJ2-7; 7 bases line up with TRBD1. J lost 0 bases, V lost 5 bases, and 7 bases had no gene match. Germline lookup yields CDR1 MNHEY and CDR2 SVGAGI. This CDR3 comprises 15 residues.

The chain combines TRBV10-3 with TRBJ1-5; 10 positions match TRBD1. The germline gives CDR1 ENHRY, CDR2 SYGVKD. This CDR3 is 15 amino acids long. V was clipped by 0 bases and J by 11 bases; unmatched bases: 7. The CDR3 loop is CAISESGDRGKAQHF. The CDR3 DNA reads TGTGCCATCAGTGAGTCGGGGGACAGGGGTAAGGCCCAGCATTTT.

The chain couples TRBV29-1 to TRBJ2-1; 9 bases are a match to TRBD2. Losses at the gene ends were 2 bases for V and 7 bases for J; bases not matched to a gene: 6. The CDR3 is made up of 14 amino acids. Germline CDR1 is SQVTM and CDR2 is ANQGSEA. The CDR3 sequence is CSVELAGAGNEQFF. The CDR3 DNA reads TGCAGCGTTGAATTAGCGGGGGCAGGGAATGAGCAGTTCTTC.

This clone appeared once. The chain has TRBV9 and TRBJ2-1, with D possibly TRBD1 on 6 matching bases. The V end was cut by 3 bases, the J end by 2 bases, with 12 bases between. This CDR3 region has 15 residues. CDR1 SGDLS and CDR2 YYNGEE come from the germline V gene. The CDR3 bases are TGTGCCAGCAGCGAAACAGGGCAGCCCTACAATGAGCAGTTCTTC. It yields the protein CASSETGQPYNEQFF.

The chain uses TRBV15 and TRBJ1-6; D is possibly TRBD1 (6 bases). Trimming took off 1 base at V and 7 bases at J, with 11 bases between the two ends. Germline CDR1 is LNHNV and CDR2 is YYDKDF (reference sequence). CDR3 length: 15 residues. CDR3 residues: CATSRGPGTNSPLHF. CDR3 sequence (DNA): TGTGCCACCAGCAGAGGGCCGGGGACAAATTCACCCCTCCACTTT.

This clone was seen a single time. The chain is built from TRBV2 and TRBJ2-2; no clear D. The CDR3 runs 16 residues. Germline values: CDR1 SNHLY, CDR2 FYNNEI. V lost 6 bases, J lost 3 bases, and 17 bases lay in between. CDR3 amino acids: CASSPFSRRDTGELFF. The DNA for the CDR3 is TGTGCCAGCAGCCCTTTTTCCAGACGGGACACCGGGGAGCTGTTTTTT.

V gene TRBV10-3 combines with J gene TRBJ1-1, with TRBD1 matching 9 bases. The CDR3 runs to 14 residues. V dropped 4 bases and J dropped 1; count of bases not matched to a gene: 1. Germline values: CDR1 ENHRY, CDR2 SYGVKD. The CDR3 sequence: CAISGGQGNTEAFF. The CDR3 nucleotides read TGTGCCATCAGTGGGGGACAGGGGAACACTGAAGCTTTCTTT.